This TCR beta chain was identified during a study of blood T cell repertoires in COVID-19. The wider study: Sites across the United States, Italy and Spain contributed samples from acute and convalescent COVID-19. Sources were T cells, B-cell-depleted T cells, or PBMCs; the material itself was cDNA or gDNA.

Individuals aged 18 to 89 years were recruited from roughly 23 US areas. Participants were placed into cohorts based on the clinical history they reported. This CDR3 is built from 16 residues. The J segment lost 2 bases and the V segment lost 6 bases, leaving 13 bases of the junction unmatched. Germline V gene sequence: CDR1 MNHEY, CDR2 SMNVEV (reference sequence). Here immunoSEQ multiplex PCR was the method, and the copy in TCRdb shows in-frame clones only, minus some. This table has roughly 250,000 clones, around 87% appearing once. This chain connects TRBV27 to TRBJ2-7; 7 bases align to TRBD1. The sequence was obtained from a woman aged 30 to 39 with acute COVID-19. Sequencing input: PBMCs or T cells enriched from blood (not recorded which). Here the CDR3 DNA reads TGTGCCAGCAGCGGACGGACAGGCACCCATGCCTACGAGCAGTACTTC. This translates into CASSGRTGTHAYEQYF.